The 22 T cell receptor beta chains below were found in one sample sequenced in a study of blood T cell repertoires in COVID-19. Sequencing was performed with immunoSEQ multiplex PCR; in TCRdb, only in-frame clones are kept and a portion is missing. The sample lists fewer than 200,000 clones, roughly 87% seen once, with 1.5% to 2% in the top ten. The sample comprised peripheral blood. Receptors originate from a man aged 18 to 29 who had recovered from COVID-19.

The chain has TRBV6-2 or TRBV6-3 and TRBJ2-1; D may be TRBD2 (5 bases). V was clipped by 5 bases and J by 10 bases, with 15 bases between them. The CDR3 totals 13 residues. CDR1 and CDR2 from the germline V gene are MNHEY and SVGEGT. The CDR3 region is CASSQDWRNEQFF. The CDR3 DNA sequence: TGTGCCAGCAGTCAGGACTGGAGGAACGAGCAGTTCTTC.

This chain uses TRBV7-2 with TRBJ2-5; TRBD2 might be the D (6 bases). V gave up 5 bases and J gave up 1 base, with 23 bases separating them. The CDR3 loop spans 18 amino acids. Germline values: CDR1 SGHTA, CDR2 FQGNSA. Here the CDR3 reads CASSPVGTLTSRQETQYF. CDR3 in DNA: TGTGCCAGCAGCCCTGTCGGGACTCTGACAAGCCGCCAAGAGACCCAGTACTTC.

This chain joins TRBV3-1 (or the pseudogene TRBV3-2) and TRBJ2-7; no definite D call. CDR1 is LGHDT, CDR2 YNNKEL, per germline (reference sequence). CDR3 length equals 11 residues. Trimming left V 2 bases short and J 8 bases short, with 7 bases between. CDR3 in DNA: TGTGCCAGCAGCCAATCGGTGCAGCAGTACTTC. This sequence encodes CASSQSVQQYF.

J is TRBJ1-1 and V is TRBV6-6; 10 nucleotides line up with TRBD1. Unmatched junction bases numbered 4, after V lost 2 bases and J lost 1 base. Germline-derived CDR1 and CDR2 are MNHNY and SVGAGI (reference sequence). The CDR3 spans 16 residues. CDR3 coding DNA: TGTGCCAGCAGTTACAGGACAGGGGGACGGAACACTGAAGCTTTCTTT. This sequence encodes CASSYRTGGRNTEAFF.

This clone occurred once. CDR3 in amino acids: CASSPGAGGMREQYF. CDR3 nucleotides: TGTGCCAGCAGCCCCGGAGCGGGAGGTATGAGGGAGCAGTACTTC. The chain employs TRBV9 and TRBJ2-7, with 9 bases matching TRBD2. The CDR3 spans 15 residues. The germline CDR1 and CDR2 sequences are SGDLS and YYNGEE. V lost 4 bases, J lost 7 bases, and 12 bases stayed unmatched. The full variable domain, rest sourced from reference TRBV9 and TRBJ2-7, is DSGVTQTPKHLITATGQRVTLRCSPRSGDLSVYWYQQSLDQGLQFLIQYYNGEERAKGNILERFSAQQFPDLHSELNLSSLELGDSALYFCASSPGAGGMREQYFGPGTRLTVT.

CDR3 amino acids: CASSQGAKFTDTQYF. The CDR3 DNA reads TGTGCCAGCAGCCAGGGGGCTAAATTTACAGATACGCAGTATTTT. V gene TRBV27 combines with J gene TRBJ2-3; TRBD1 matches at 8 bases. The germline CDR1 and CDR2 sequences are MNHEY and SMNVEV (reference sequence). J lost 3 bases, V lost 6 bases, and 8 bases had no gene match. The CDR3 loop spans 15 amino acids.

This chain joins TRBV20-1 and TRBJ2-3, with D unresolved. V was shortened by 3 bases and J by 2 bases, with 12 bases between the two germline ends. The CDR3 is 14 residues long. In germline, CDR1 is DFQATT, CDR2 SNEGSKA (reference sequence). The CDR3 DNA is TGCAGTGCTAGTTCACTTATAAACACAGATACGCAGTATTTT. It encodes CSASSLINTDTQYF.

CDR3 nucleotide sequence: TGTGCCAGCAGCTTCTCCTTAACTAGCGCCAGCACAGATACGCAGTATTTT. Amino acid sequence: CASSFSLTSASTDTQYF. The V call is TRBV7-2, the J call TRBJ2-3, with 7 bases fitting TRBD2. Trimming removed 3 bases from V and 0 bases from J; junction bases left unmatched: 9. CDR3 size: 17 residues. The germline CDR1 and CDR2 sequences are SGHTA and FQGNSA.

V usage is TRBV11-2 and J usage is TRBJ2-1; D might be TRBD2 (5 bases). The CDR3 has 14 residues. With 1 base removed from V and 8 bases from J, the gap between germline ends came to 12 bases. Germline-derived CDR1 and CDR2 are SGHAT and FQNNGV. This chain's CDR3 is CASSLVGLSDEQFF. The CDR3, as DNA: TGTGCCAGCAGCTTAGTCGGGCTTAGCGATGAGCAGTTCTTC.

The chain has TRBV7-2 and TRBJ1-4; 9 nucleotides line up with TRBD1. Germline lookup yields CDR1 SGHTA and CDR2 FQGNSA. The CDR3 covers 16 residues. Germline trimming cut 5 bases from V and 7 bases from J; bases unmatched to any gene: 11. CDR3 in DNA: TGTGCCAGCAGCGCCCTGGACAGGGGAAATTTTGAAAAACTGTTTTTT. This sequence encodes CASSALDRGNFEKLFF.

This clone was detected once. J is TRBJ1-2 and V is TRBV7-9; maybe TRBD1 (6 bases). Trimming left V 5 bases short and J 4 bases short, with 11 bases between. Per the germline V gene, CDR1 is SEHNR and CDR2 is FQNEAQ (reference sequence). The CDR3 spans 13 residues. CDR3 sequence (DNA): TGTGCCAGCAGCCCGACAGGCTTCTATGGCTACACCTTC. Encoded protein: CASSPTGFYGYTF.

The chain is built from TRBV6-2 or TRBV6-3 and TRBJ2-1; 11 bases are a match to TRBD2. Germline loops: CDR1 MNHEY, CDR2 SVGEGT. Germline trimming cut 4 bases from V and 6 bases from J; bases unmatched to any gene: 5. The CDR3 spans 15 residues. The CDR3 bases are TGTGCCAGCAGTTTACTAGCGGGGGCCCCCAATGAGCAGTTCTTC. The encoded protein is CASSLLAGAPNEQFF.

V and J are TRBV12-3 or TRBV12-4 and TRBJ2-3, with D hard to call. This CDR3 is built from 11 residues. V was shortened by 5 bases and J by 4 bases, with 4 bases between the two germline ends. The chain's CDR3 is CASSPSDTQYF. CDR3 nucleotide sequence: TGTGCCAGCAGTCCCTCAGATACGCAGTATTTT.

V gene TRBV14 combines with J gene TRBJ1-3; TRBD1 matches 11 bases. With V trimmed by 4 bases and J by 3 bases, 2 bases remained unmatched. CDR1 and CDR2 (germline): SGHDN, FVKESK. CDR3 length equals 15 residues. As DNA, the CDR3 is TGTGCCAGCAGCCCCGGGACAGGGGGTGGAAACACCATATATTTT. Encoded protein: CASSPGTGGGNTIYF. The variable domain in full, with the rest retrieved from reference TRBV14 and TRBJ1-3, is EAGVTQFPSHSVIEKGQTVTLRCDPISGHDNLYWYRRVMGKEIKFLLHFVKESKQDESGMPNNRFLAERTGGTYSTLKVQPAELEDSGVYFCASSPGTGGGNTIYFGEGSWLTVV.

V and J are TRBV29-1 and TRBJ1-3; D gene uncertain. The CDR3 is 14 residues long. Germline assignment: CDR1 SQVTM and CDR2 ANQGSEA. Trimming pared 4 bases from V and 9 bases from J, leaving 19 bases between. This chain's CDR3 is CSVGAGDPWGTIYF. As DNA, the CDR3 is TGCAGCGTTGGGGCCGGGGATCCGTGGGGCACCATATATTTT.

This chain uses TRBV5-1 with TRBJ1-4; no clear D gene. V lost 8 bases, J lost 3 bases, and 14 bases lay in between. This CDR3 comprises 14 residues. Germline V lookup: CDR1 SGHRS, CDR2 YFSETQ. The CDR3 reads CASRLNAPNEKLFF. The CDR3 DNA reads as TGCGCCAGTAGATTAAATGCGCCTAATGAAAAACTGTTTTTT.

This sequence joins TRBV18 and TRBJ2-4, with TRBD1 identical over 7 bases. This CDR3 is built from 14 residues. CDR1 is KGHSH and CDR2 is LQKENI in the germline V gene. The V and J ends lost 6 bases and 4 bases, in that order; junction bases with no gene match: 6. The CDR3 region has the DNA TGTGCCAGCTCCCCCCCGGGACAGAAAAACATTCAGTACTTC. As protein: CASSPPGQKNIQYF.

V is TRBV6-5 and J is TRBJ1-1; possibly TRBD1 for D (6 bases). The ends were cut back, 5 bases at V and 6 bases at J, with 10 bases in the middle. The CDR3 runs to 12 residues. The V gene's germline CDR1 is MNHEY and CDR2 SVGAGI. The CDR3: CASSLRGSEAFF. The CDR3 nucleotides are TGTGCCAGCAGTCTCAGGGGCTCTGAAGCTTTCTTT.

The chain is built from TRBV4-3 and TRBJ2-7, with TRBD2 matching 10 bases. This CDR3 spans 15 amino acids. The germline V gene has CDR1 LGHNA and CDR2 YSLEER. V shed 0 bases and J 4 bases; nucleotides not matched to a gene: 3. Here the CDR3 DNA reads TGCGCCAGCAGCCAAGATCTAGCGGGAGTTTACGAGCAGTACTTC. It encodes CASSQDLAGVYEQYF.

The chain employs TRBV9 and TRBJ2-7; 9 positions agree with TRBD1. Looked up from germline, CDR1 is SGDLS and CDR2 is YYNGEE. This CDR3 is 14 amino acids long. J lost 6 bases, V lost 4 bases, and 8 bases had no gene match. The CDR3 DNA follows: TGTGCCAGCAGCTCACAGGGGGCTGGGGGCGAGCAGTACTTC. Residues: CASSSQGAGGEQYF.

This chain links TRBV30 with TRBJ1-2; D remains ambiguous. The CDR3 extends over 11 amino acids. CDR1 is GTSNPN, CDR2 SVGIG, per germline (reference sequence). V dropped 4 bases and J dropped 2 bases, with 5 bases sitting between them. The CDR3 protein is CAWNLNYGYTF. The DNA of the CDR3 is TGTGCCTGGAACTTAAACTATGGCTACACCTTC.

There are a few counts of this clone. CDR3 nucleotide sequence: TGTGCCAGCAGAGCGGGAGAGGAGGACACCGGGGAGCTGTTTTTT. Its protein product is CASRAGEEDTGELFF. The chain uses TRBV6-4 and TRBJ2-2; 8 bases match TRBD2. V lost 6 bases to trimming and J lost 3 bases; unmatched junction nucleotides: 6. Germline V gives CDR1 MRHNA, CDR2 SNTAGT. The CDR3 covers 15 residues.